One sample yielded the 18 T cell receptor beta chains listed below, sequenced in a study of cytomegalovirus exposure and HLA in healthy donors. In the PCR, 60 Vbeta and 13 Jbeta primers were used. This table comes from immunoSEQ multiplex PCR, and its TCRdb copy is limited to in-frame clones, with some not included. Of some 99,000 clones listed, about two thirds are singletons. Sequenced input: PBMCs. The receptors were gathered from a woman aged 65 to 85 in good health and CMV-seropositive.

This clone appeared once. The chain couples TRBV7-9 to TRBJ2-5, with 7 bases matching TRBD1. J gave up 4 bases and V 5 bases, and 4 bases lay outside the gene matches. The CDR3 contains 13 residues. The germline V gene has CDR1 SEHNR and CDR2 FQNEAQ (reference sequence). The DNA for the CDR3 is TGTGCCAGCAGCCAGGCAGGGGGAGAGACCCAGTACTTC. Its protein product is CASSQAGGETQYF. Complete variable domain (other parts from reference TRBV7-9 and TRBJ2-5): DTGVSQNPRHKITKRGQNVTFRCDPISEHNRLYWYRQTLGQGPEFLTYFQNEAQLEKSRLLSDRFSAERPKGSFSTLEIQRTEQGDSAMYLCASSQAGGETQYFGPGTRLLVL.

The gene calls are TRBV9 and TRBJ2-7; TRBD1 might be the D (5 bases). The CDR3 is 17 residues long. Trimming shortened V by 4 bases and J by 0 bases, and 20 bases separated the two germline ends. CDR1 and CDR2 (germline): SGDLS, YYNGEE. In DNA form, the CDR3 reads TGTGCCAGCAGCTCTGGCCCTACAGGACCTAGCTCCTACGAGCAGTACTTC. Its translation is CASSSGPTGPSSYEQYF.

This clone was picked up one time. The V gene is TRBV7-8, the J gene TRBJ1-4; D is undetermined. Trimming took 6 bases from V and 8 from J, leaving 10 bases between them. This CDR3 has 12 amino acids. The germline CDR1 and CDR2 sequences are SGHVS and FQNEAQ. For the CDR3, the DNA is TGTGCCAGCAGTTCCCTGGAGGAAAAACTGTTTTTT. Translating gives CASSSLEEKLFF.

The V call is TRBV7-2, the J call TRBJ1-2; perhaps TRBD1 as D (6 bases). This CDR3 has 14 residues. In germline, CDR1 is SGHTA, CDR2 FQGNSA. Trimming took 5 bases from V and 4 from J, leaving 14 bases between them. The CDR3 spells CASSRGQQLYGYTF. DNA for the CDR3: TGTGCCAGCAGCCGAGGACAGCAACTCTATGGCTACACCTTC.

V and J are TRBV19 and TRBJ1-1; a possible D gene is TRBD1 (5 bases). The CDR3 contains 14 residues. V was clipped by 7 bases and J by 3 bases, with 15 bases between them. The germline CDR1 and CDR2 sequences are LNHDA and SQIVND (reference sequence). The CDR3 DNA reads TGTGCCAGTATACCGCGGGGGTCGGACACTGAAGCTTTCTTT. Translation gives CASIPRGSDTEAFF.

This clone occurred once. V gene TRBV7-2 combines with J gene TRBJ1-6; TRBD1 matches 8 bases. The trim removed 5 bases at V and 13 bases at J, leaving 7 bases unmatched. Germline CDR1 and CDR2: SGHTA and FQGNSA. The CDR3 runs 13 residues. CDR3 nucleotide sequence: TGTGCCAGCAGCGCCGGACAGGGACCTCCCCTCCACTTT. Its protein product is CASSAGQGPPLHF.

The J gene is TRBJ1-2, the V gene TRBV15; 7 positions agree with TRBD1. Germline V gives CDR1 LNHNV, CDR2 YYDKDF (reference sequence). The CDR3 runs 14 residues. Trimming removed 6 bases from V and 6 bases from J; junction bases left unmatched: 10. CDR3 region: CATRDDRDVDGYTF. CDR3 nucleotides: TGTGCCACCAGAGACGACAGGGACGTTGATGGCTACACCTTC.

The chain's CDR3 is CASSELWGGSGETQYF. CDR3 sequence (DNA): TGTGCCAGCAGTGAATTATGGGGGGGGTCCGGGGAGACCCAGTACTTC. The chain employs TRBV2 and TRBJ2-5; 7 positions match TRBD2. CDR3 length: 16 amino acids. Trimming at V came to 2 bases and at J to 5 bases, leaving 11 bases not matched to a gene. Germline V CDR1 and CDR2: SNHLY, FYNNEI.

This clone was picked up one time. The chain has TRBV7-8 and TRBJ1-2; 9 bases fit TRBD1. Germline V CDR1 and CDR2: SGHVS, FQNEAQ. Trimming took 5 bases from V and 6 from J; bases not matched to a gene: 10. The CDR3 spans 15 residues. CDR3 in amino acids: CASSLGGTGLDGYTF. The CDR3 region has the DNA TGTGCCAGCAGCCTAGGGGGGACAGGGTTAGATGGCTACACCTTC.

This chain uses TRBV7-2 with TRBJ2-3; TRBD2 matches 13 bases. Germline V lookup: CDR1 SGHTA, CDR2 FQGNSA. This CDR3 has 18 amino acids. Germline trimming cut 0 bases from V and 6 bases from J; bases unmatched to any gene: 9. The CDR3 nucleotides read TGTGCCAGCAGCTTAGCGCGTACTAGCGGGGGGGCCTTGGATACGCAGTATTTT. It yields the protein CASSLARTSGGALDTQYF.

The chain is built from TRBV25-1 and TRBJ2-1; 9 nucleotides line up with TRBD2. Germline V gives CDR1 MGHDK, CDR2 SYGVNS. The CDR3 has 15 residues. V shed 3 bases and J 7 bases; nucleotides not matched to a gene: 7. CDR3 protein: CASSDMRGGRNEQFF. CDR3 coding DNA: TGTGCCAGCAGTGACATGCGGGGGGGCCGAAATGAGCAGTTCTTC. Based on the CDR3 plus reference TRBV25-1 and TRBJ2-1, the full variable domain is EADIYQTPRYLVIGTGKKITLECSQTMGHDKMYWYQQDPGMELHLIHYSYGVNSTEKGDLSSESTVSRIRTEHFPLTLESARPSHTSQYLCASSDMRGGRNEQFFGPGTRLTVL.

CDR3 DNA: TGTGCCAGCTCACCTCCGGACAGGGAAGGCGCAACTAATGAAAAACTGTTTTTT. Protein product: CASSPPDREGATNEKLFF. The rearrangement uses TRBV18 and TRBJ1-4; 8 nucleotides align to TRBD1. Germline V gene data show CDR1 as KGHSH and CDR2 as LQKENI. The V and J ends lost 3 bases and 0 bases, in that order; junction bases with no gene match: 9. The CDR3 runs 18 residues.

This chain connects TRBV6-5 to TRBJ2-7; TRBD2 is a possible D gene (5 bases). The CDR3 contains 11 residues. V lost 8 bases to trimming and J lost 3 bases, with 8 bases between them. From germline, CDR1 is MNHEY and CDR2 SVGAGI. The DNA for the CDR3 is TGTGCCAGCGGGGAGTTCTACGAGCAGTACTTC. Amino acids: CASGEFYEQYF.

The chain is built from TRBV2 and TRBJ1-2; a possible D gene is TRBD1 (5 bases). This CDR3 is 14 amino acids long. V lost 2 bases and J 4 bases, leaving 11 bases between the germline ends. The germline V gene has CDR1 SNHLY and CDR2 FYNNEI. CDR3 residues: CASSEPAGGYGYTF. For the CDR3, the DNA is TGTGCCAGCAGTGAACCCGCCGGGGGCTATGGCTACACCTTC.

This chain uses TRBV6-5 with TRBJ2-1; D gene ambiguous. The germline gives CDR1 MNHEY, CDR2 SVGAGI. Trimming left V 2 bases short and J 7 bases short, with 12 bases between. The CDR3 spans 14 residues. In nucleotides, the CDR3 is TGTGCCAGCAGTTACGTGACTGGAGTAAATGAGCAGTTCTTC. Its protein product is CASSYVTGVNEQFF.

This chain joins TRBV29-1 and TRBJ2-3; the D gene is possibly TRBD1 (5 bases). The CDR3 consists of 12 residues. The germline V gene encodes CDR1 SQVTM and CDR2 ANQGSEA. The V and J ends lost 4 bases and 4 bases respectively, with 9 bases between them. The CDR3 loop is CSVAEGADTQYF. DNA for the CDR3: TGCAGCGTTGCGGAAGGGGCAGATACGCAGTATTTT.

The chain carries TRBV2 and TRBJ2-2; D is undetermined. Trimming removed 2 bases from V and 4 bases from J, with 11 bases in between. The CDR3 spans 15 residues. In germline, CDR1 is SNHLY, CDR2 FYNNEI. CDR3 loop: CASSERQARTGELFF. The CDR3 DNA is TGTGCCAGCAGTGAAAGGCAGGCCCGCACCGGGGAGCTGTTTTTT.

Details on this clone: Other DNA sequences in this specimen translate into the identical CDR3. This chain uses TRBV6-1 with TRBJ2-5; D possibly corresponds to TRBD1 (6 bases). V shed 0 bases and J shed 3 bases, with 11 bases lying between them. The CDR3 is 15 residues long. Germline-derived CDR1 and CDR2 are MNHNS and SASEGT. CDR3 region: CASSEAGAGKETQYF. DNA for the CDR3: TGTGCCAGCAGTGAAGCGGGGGCAGGCAAAGAGACCCAGTACTTC.